This is a list of T cell receptor beta chains from one sample in a study of T cells after yellow fever vaccination. One entry per CDR3 protein, called by TCRdb with MiXCR from the 5' RACE reads. The repertoire has about 53,000 distinct CDR3 sequences, around 6.2% of them found once; the top ten carry 25% to 40%. The specimen was PBMCs, either bulk or a sorted T-cell subset (CD4+, CD8+, memory, or dextramer-sorted; not recorded which), collected on the day of the yellow fever booster vaccination. The source of these receptors is a man aged 18-30 years who received the YFV17D yellow fever vaccine. The conserved cysteine and the conserved F or W are not part of the CDR3 here. Clone size, where shown, is once, few, many, or a class for clones that have expanded.

TRBV11-2	TRBJ2-1	10	NA	ASAGARNEQF
TRBV15	TRBJ2-7	12	many	ATSRGTDYYEQY
TRBV12-3/TRBV12-4	TRBJ2-1	10	many	ASSQSSSEQF
TRBV5-1	TRBJ2-3	14	many	ASSWTGRPSTDTQY
TRBV6-2/TRBV6-3	TRBJ1-5	10	many	ASSFGGQPQH
TRBV4-2	TRBJ2-1	11	NA	ASSQILGYEQF
TRBV10-3	TRBJ2-7	13	many	AIKVGQGSSYEQY
TRBV11-2	TRBJ2-7	13	few	ASSYYRGPGNEQY
TRBV5-1	TRBJ1-6	12	many	ASSSGTETSPLH
TRBV7-9	TRBJ2-5	14	few	ASSLGFGAREETQY
TRBV6-2/TRBV6-3	TRBJ2-2	12	few	ASSFQTNTGELF
TRBV2	TRBJ2-3	9	few	ASLYGDTQY
TRBV7-3	TRBJ2-2	14	few	ASSPPGQRGTGELF
TRBV7-9	TRBJ1-4	8	few	ASTVGKLF
TRBV5-1	TRBJ1-1	14	many	ASSLAGGLGNWGAF
TRBV7-2	TRBJ1-1	13	few	ASSPPGTRNTEAF
TRBV5-1	TRBJ2-3	9	many	ASSFRDTQY
TRBV12-3/TRBV12-4	TRBJ2-3	12	NA	ASSLSQGPDTQY
TRBV7-6	TRBJ2-7	13	NA	ASSVPGTGDNEQY
TRBV6-5	TRBJ2-1	14	NA	ASSYLISGGAAEQF
TRBV7-8	TRBJ2-2	13	NA	ASSRLAGSTGELF
TRBV5-1	TRBJ2-2	13	many	ASSLGTGITGELF
TRBV11-2	TRBJ1-2	13	few	ASSLAPGGNYGYT
TRBV10-2	TRBJ2-1	13	many	ASSATSGGADEQF
TRBV7-9	TRBJ1-4	11	few	ASSHPSGEKLF
TRBV6-1	TRBJ2-5	16	many	ASSEDPRLATSQETQY
TRBV6-2/TRBV6-3	TRBJ1-5	11	NA	ASKTTSNQPQH
TRBV19	TRBJ2-3	12	once	ASSIFAHTDTQY
TRBV5-1	TRBJ2-2	12	NA	ASTTGANTGELF
TRBV18	TRBJ2-1	14	many	ASSPPGPLTDNEQF
TRBV29-1	TRBJ1-2	9	many	SALQGGGYT
TRBV5-1	TRBJ1-1	16	few	ASSYLPGTGGADTEAF
TRBV29-1	TRBJ1-2	12	many	SVEGEEQIYGYT
TRBV28	TRBJ2-3	16	NA	ASSPGLAAQKGTDTQY
TRBV25-1	TRBJ2-3	12	few	ASSELTEADTQY